A selection of T cell receptor beta chains follows, all from one sample in a study of human T cells and chemical hapten exposure. TCRdb fed the RACE reads into MiXCR, producing one record per CDR3 protein. The sample yields 82,000 or so distinct CDR3 sequences, 10% to 15% seen once. Sequences were derived from whole blood, sampled in connection with sensitization to the hapten diphenylcyclopropenone (DPC). The source is a woman in her forties or fifties with alopecia areata. Some clones in this sample may be carry-over from other donors' samples. CDR3s include the opening cysteine and the closing phenylalanine or tryptophan. A D gene is named only where the DNA matches it firmly. Expanded clones get a size class; other rows say once, few or many, or leave the size out.

j_gene: TRBJ2-1
v_gene: TRBV6-2/TRBV6-3
abundance: .
d_gene: TRBD2
CDR3nt: TGTGCCAGCAGTTACCCCCCAAAAGGACTAGCCCTCAATGAGCAGTTCTTC
CDR3aa: CASSYPPKGLALNEQFF

j_gene: TRBJ1-1
v_gene: TRBV2
abundance: many
d_gene: TRBD1
CDR3nt: TGTGCCAGTAAGGGGGCGACCAACACTGAAGCTTTCTTT
CDR3aa: CASKGATNTEAFF

j_gene: TRBJ2-1
v_gene: TRBV11-1
abundance: .
d_gene: .
CDR3nt: TGTGCCAGCAGCCTGGCGGCCTTGTACAATGAGCAGTTCTTC
CDR3aa: CASSLAALYNEQFF

j_gene: TRBJ2-1
v_gene: TRBV3-1
abundance: .
d_gene: TRBD2
CDR3nt: TGTGCCAGCAGCCAAGTATCCACTAGCGGCTCCTACAATGAGCAGTTCTTC
CDR3aa: CASSQVSTSGSYNEQFF

j_gene: TRBJ2-7
v_gene: TRBV5-4
abundance: .
d_gene: .
CDR3nt: TGTGCCAGCAGCTTTCAAGCGGGCCCCTACGAGCAGTACTTC
CDR3aa: CASSFQAGPYEQYF

j_gene: TRBJ1-1
v_gene: TRBV27
abundance: .
d_gene: .
CDR3nt: TGTGCCAGCAGCCCAACGCCGTTGAACACTGAAGCTTTCTTT
CDR3aa: CASSPTPLNTEAFF

j_gene: TRBJ2-3
v_gene: TRBV7-2
abundance: .
d_gene: TRBD2
CDR3nt: TGTGCCAGCAGAGGGGGTATCCTAGCGGGACGCACAGATACGCAGTATTTT
CDR3aa: CASRGGILAGRTDTQYF

j_gene: TRBJ2-7
v_gene: TRBV7-3
abundance: .
d_gene: TRBD2
CDR3nt: TGTGCCAGCAGCTTAAGACTAGCGGGAGTGGGTGAGCAGTACTTC
CDR3aa: CASSLRLAGVGEQYF

j_gene: TRBJ1-4
v_gene: TRBV29-1
abundance: .
d_gene: .
CDR3nt: TGCAGCGTTGAAGATCGAAGGGCTCGGGAAAAACTGTTTTTT
CDR3aa: CSVEDRRAREKLFF

j_gene: TRBJ2-1
v_gene: TRBV11-3
abundance: many
d_gene: .
CDR3nt: TGTGCCAGCAGCTTAGAGGTGGGCCTATACAATGAGCAGTTCTTC
CDR3aa: CASSLEVGLYNEQFF

j_gene: TRBJ2-7
v_gene: TRBV13
abundance: .
d_gene: .
CDR3nt: TGTGCCAGCAGCTTACAGGGGTCCGGTGAGCAGTACTTC
CDR3aa: CASSLQGSGEQYF

j_gene: TRBJ1-5
v_gene: TRBV20-1
abundance: many
d_gene: .
CDR3nt: TGCAGTGCTAGAACCCAGGGGACGGTGTTACAGCCCCAGCATTTT
CDR3aa: CSARTQGTVLQPQHF

j_gene: TRBJ2-1
v_gene: TRBV6-4
abundance: .
d_gene: .
CDR3nt: TGTGCCAGCAGTGCCGCGACTACGACTGAGCAGTTCTTC
CDR3aa: CASSAATTTEQFF

j_gene: TRBJ2-1
v_gene: TRBV7-2
abundance: many
d_gene: .
CDR3nt: TGTGCCAGCAGCTTATTCGCCTACAATGAGCAGTTCTTC
CDR3aa: CASSLFAYNEQFF

j_gene: TRBJ1-1
v_gene: TRBV6-2/TRBV6-3
abundance: .
d_gene: .
CDR3nt: TGTGCCAGCAACCAGGGTACTGAAGCTTTCTTT
CDR3aa: CASNQGTEAFF

j_gene: TRBJ1-5
v_gene: TRBV30
abundance: .
d_gene: .
CDR3nt: TGTGCCTGGAGTGCGAAGATGACAGATTCCTTTTATAGCAATCAGCCCCAGCATTTT
CDR3aa: CAWSAKMTDSFYSNQPQHF

j_gene: TRBJ1-1
v_gene: TRBV2
abundance: .
d_gene: .
CDR3nt: TGTGCCAGCAGTGGTGGGGTGCGTACTGAAGCTTTCTTT
CDR3aa: CASSGGVRTEAFF

j_gene: TRBJ2-3
v_gene: TRBV7-2
abundance: .
d_gene: .
CDR3nt: TGTGCCAGCAGCCCGTTCCTTCTGCGCACAGATACGCAGTATTTT
CDR3aa: CASSPFLLRTDTQYF

j_gene: TRBJ1-2
v_gene: TRBV5-1
abundance: .
d_gene: .
CDR3nt: TGCGCCAGCAGCTTGGACCCTAACTATGGCTACACCTTC
CDR3aa: CASSLDPNYGYTF

j_gene: TRBJ1-2
v_gene: TRBV29-1
abundance: .
d_gene: .
CDR3nt: TGCAGCGTTACTCTGGATAACTATGGCTACACCTTC
CDR3aa: CSVTLDNYGYTF

j_gene: TRBJ1-3
v_gene: TRBV29-1
abundance: few
d_gene: TRBD1
CDR3nt: TGCAGCGCCCTGACAGGGAGTGGAAACACCATATATTTT
CDR3aa: CSALTGSGNTIYF

j_gene: TRBJ1-5
v_gene: TRBV12-3/TRBV12-4
abundance: .
d_gene: TRBD1
CDR3nt: TGTGCCAGCAGTTTAAGGCAGGGGGATCAGCCCCAGCATTTT
CDR3aa: CASSLRQGDQPQHF

j_gene: TRBJ2-3
v_gene: TRBV7-8
abundance: .
d_gene: TRBD2
CDR3nt: TGTGCCAGCAGCTCACGGACTAGCGGAGACACAGATACGCAGTATTTT
CDR3aa: CASSSRTSGDTDTQYF

j_gene: TRBJ1-4
v_gene: TRBV5-1
abundance: few
d_gene: TRBD1
CDR3nt: TGCGCCAGCAGCTCAGGACAGGGGCCTATTAGACTGTTTTTT
CDR3aa: CASSSGQGPIRLFF

j_gene: TRBJ1-1
v_gene: TRBV29-1
abundance: many
d_gene: TRBD1
CDR3nt: TGCAGCGTTGACTCGACAGGGGGCGGGACTGAAGCTTTCTTT
CDR3aa: CSVDSTGGGTEAFF

j_gene: TRBJ1-4
v_gene: TRBV29-1
abundance: .
d_gene: .
CDR3nt: TGCAGCGTTGGCAGGATCGCTAATGAAAAACTGTTTTTT
CDR3aa: CSVGRIANEKLFF

j_gene: TRBJ1-2
v_gene: TRBV29-1
abundance: few
d_gene: TRBD1
CDR3nt: TGCAGCGCCGATCCAGCAGGACAGGGCGGCGGGGGCTACACCTTC
CDR3aa: CSADPAGQGGGGYTF

j_gene: TRBJ1-6
v_gene: TRBV5-5
abundance: many
d_gene: .
CDR3nt: TGTGCCAGCAGCTTTACGATGCGGAGCGGGGATAATTCACCCCTCCACTTT
CDR3aa: CASSFTMRSGDNSPLHF

j_gene: TRBJ2-7
v_gene: TRBV24-1
abundance: many
d_gene: TRBD1
CDR3nt: TGTGCCACCAGTGATCGGAGAACAGGGGGGTACGAGCAGTACTTC
CDR3aa: CATSDRRTGGYEQYF

j_gene: TRBJ1-1
v_gene: TRBV5-1
abundance: .
d_gene: .
CDR3nt: TGCGCCAGCAGCTTGGCAGGGGCAATCACTGAAGCTTTCTTT
CDR3aa: CASSLAGAITEAFF

j_gene: TRBJ2-7
v_gene: TRBV7-8
abundance: .
d_gene: .
CDR3nt: TGTGCCAGCAGCTTGTATAGTAGGGGGGACAGCTCCTACGAGCAGTACTTC
CDR3aa: CASSLYSRGDSSYEQYF

j_gene: TRBJ2-7
v_gene: TRBV9
abundance: many
d_gene: .
CDR3nt: TGTGCCAGCAGCGCAGCCGGGACAAACTACGAGCAGTACTTC
CDR3aa: CASSAAGTNYEQYF

j_gene: TRBJ2-2
v_gene: TRBV12-3/TRBV12-4
abundance: many
d_gene: .
CDR3nt: TGTGCCAGCACCCCCGGTCTGGAGGGAGGACGCACCGGGGAGCTGTTTTTT
CDR3aa: CASTPGLEGGRTGELFF